This T cell receptor (beta chain) was obtained from a study of cytomegalovirus exposure and HLA in healthy donors. Deletions cut 1 base from V and 6 bases from J, with 14 bases between. This CDR3 contains 15 residues. Germline CDR1 and CDR2: SGHRS and YFSETQ. The PCR used 60 Vbeta and 13 Jbeta primers. Assay: immunoSEQ multiplex PCR; the TCRdb copy retains only in-frame clones and omits some. This table has 200,000 to 250,000 clones, roughly four fifths appearing once. The genes are TRBV5-1 and TRBJ2-1, with a weak D call TRBD2 (6 bases). The receptor was derived from an older woman in good health and CMV-seropositive. Material for sequencing was PBMCs. CDR3 in amino acids: CASSLPGSLTNEQFF. The CDR3 region has the DNA TGCGCCAGCAGCTTGCCCGGGAGTTTGACCAATGAGCAGTTCTTC.